These 24 T cell receptor beta chains came from one sample sequenced in a study of shared clonotypes between healthy human individuals. Libraries were prepared by immunoSEQ multiplex PCR; TCRdb keeps only in-frame clonotypes and omits some of them. Seen here are about 1.5 million clones, approximately 98% observed once, and the top ten hold approximately 0.45%. The sequencing sample was made of naive CD4+ T cells sorted from blood. As to subset: CD45RA+ positively selected. Receptors originate from a man younger than 45 in good health.

The J gene is TRBJ1-5, the V gene TRBV7-2; a possible D gene is TRBD1 (5 bases). Trimming pared 5 bases from V and 7 bases from J, leaving 12 bases between. Germline values: CDR1 SGHTA, CDR2 FQGNSA. The CDR3 loop spans 13 amino acids. CDR3 protein: CASSNSGRQPQHF. CDR3 nucleotide sequence: TGTGCCAGCAGCAACTCGGGGCGGCAGCCCCAGCATTTT.

The chain carries TRBV5-1 and TRBJ2-3; 12 bases agree with TRBD2. The CDR3 contains 16 residues. Germline CDR1 reads SGHRS; CDR2 reads YFSETQ. The junction had 6 bases not matched to a gene; V was cut back by 3 bases and J by 4 bases. CDR3 protein: CASSYRLAGAADTQYF. The DNA for the CDR3 is TGCGCCAGCAGCTATAGACTAGCGGGAGCGGCAGATACGCAGTATTTT.

The rearrangement joins TRBV7-9 to TRBJ2-1; 10 nucleotides agree with TRBD2. CDR1 is SEHNR, CDR2 FQNEAQ, per germline (reference sequence). V lost 1 base, J lost 0 bases, and 6 bases stayed unmatched. This CDR3 has 18 amino acids. Here the CDR3 reads CASSLVTSGVSSYNEQFF. CDR3 DNA sequence: TGTGCCAGCAGCTTAGTTACTAGCGGGGTAAGCTCCTACAATGAGCAGTTCTTC.

The genes are TRBV4-1 and TRBJ2-7, with 7 bases aligning to TRBD2. The CDR3 has 15 amino acids. Germline loops: CDR1 MGHRA, CDR2 YSYEKL. J lost 7 bases, V lost 0 bases, and 9 bases had no gene match. This chain's CDR3 is CASSQDSGPRGEQYF. CDR3 sequence (DNA): TGCGCCAGCAGCCAAGATTCGGGACCGCGGGGGGAGCAGTACTTC.

This clone was found once. This rearrangement joins TRBV7-9 to TRBJ2-5; maybe TRBD1 (6 bases). Trimming left V 5 bases short and J 5 bases short, with 15 bases between. CDR3 size: 14 residues. From germline, CDR1 is SEHNR and CDR2 FQNEAQ (reference sequence). CDR3 protein: CASSAWGPAETQYF. Written as DNA, the CDR3 is TGTGCCAGCAGCGCCTGGGGGCCGGCGGAGACCCAGTACTTC.

Turning to this clone: Other DNA sequences within the sample encode an identical CDR3. The gene calls are TRBV11-3 and TRBJ2-1, with no clear D. Trimming took off 0 bases at V and 5 bases at J, with 2 bases between the two ends. The CDR3 is 12 amino acids. In germline, CDR1 is SGHNT, CDR2 YENEEA. The DNA for the CDR3 is TGTGCCAGCAGCTTAGACCACAATGAGCAGTTCTTC. Translating it yields CASSLDHNEQFF.

The rearrangement links TRBV11-2 to TRBJ1-1; D is unclear. The length of the CDR3 is 17 residues. The V end lost 4 bases, the J end lost 3 bases, and 21 bases lay between the germline ends. Germline CDR1 reads SGHAT; CDR2 reads FQNNGV. In DNA, the CDR3 is TGTGCCAGCAGCTCTCGTGGTAGGAATCTAGGTGACACTGAAGCTTTCTTT. This encodes CASSSRGRNLGDTEAFF.

This chain uses TRBV5-5 with TRBJ1-4; D is undetermined. Germline CDR1 SGHKS, CDR2 YYEKEE (reference sequence). There are 12 residues in the CDR3. The germline V and J ends were trimmed by 2 bases and 7 bases, with 6 bases remaining between them. The CDR3 bases are TGTGCCAGCAGCTTCAATAGTGAAAAACTGTTTTTT. It is translated as CASSFNSEKLFF.

The V call is TRBV11-2, the J call TRBJ2-6; TRBD1 is a possible D gene (5 bases). Trimming took off 4 bases at V and 1 base at J, with 8 bases between the two ends. Germline loops: CDR1 SGHAT, CDR2 FQNNGV. This CDR3 is built from 15 residues. CDR3 bases: TGTGCCAGCAGCTCGCAGGGATCTGGGGCCAACGTCCTGACTTTC. It specifies CASSSQGSGANVLTF.

V usage is TRBV5-5 and J usage is TRBJ2-1; no clear D gene. Trimming pared 2 bases from V and 8 bases from J, leaving 14 bases between. The V gene's germline CDR1 is SGHKS and CDR2 YYEKEE (reference sequence). CDR3 size: 14 residues. The CDR3 loop is CASSLIPLGHEQFF. The CDR3 coding sequence is TGTGCCAGCAGCTTAATCCCTTTGGGCCATGAGCAGTTCTTC.

The CDR3 region has the DNA TGTGCCAGCAGTTTCGGACAGGCCCGAATAAGCTACGAGCAGTACTTC. Amino acids: CASSFGQARISYEQYF. The chain is built from TRBV28 and TRBJ2-7; 7 bases line up with TRBD1. Germline V lookup: CDR1 MDHEN, CDR2 SYDVKM. This CDR3 region has 16 residues. The V and J ends lost 3 bases and 3 bases, in that order; junction bases with no gene match: 11.

CDR3 amino acids: CASSNRDGAYEQYF. CDR3 DNA sequence: TGTGCCAGCAGTAACCGGGACGGAGCCTACGAGCAGTACTTC. V gene TRBV6-5 combines with J gene TRBJ2-7; D may be TRBD1 or TRBD2 (5 bases each). This CDR3 region has 14 residues. Germline V lookup: CDR1 MNHEY, CDR2 SVGAGI. The V end was cut by 5 bases, the J end by 2 bases, with 13 bases between.

This chain connects TRBV5-4 to TRBJ2-2; 12 bases are shared with TRBD1. CDR3 size: 15 residues. The V segment lost 2 bases and the J segment 8 bases; nucleotides outside the gene matches: 4. Germline CDR1 is SGHNT and CDR2 is YYREEE (reference sequence). CDR3 loop: CASSLRDRGPGELFF. Written as DNA, the CDR3 is TGTGCCAGCAGCTTAAGGGACAGGGGGCCGGGGGAGCTGTTTTTT. Drawing the rest from reference TRBV5-4 and TRBJ2-2, the complete variable domain is ETGVTQSPTHLIKTRGQQVTLRCSSQSGHNTVSWYQQALGQGPQFIFQYYREEENGRGNFPPRFSGLQFPNYSSELNVNALELDDSALYLCASSLRDRGPGELFFGEGSRLTVL.

V gene TRBV9 combines with J gene TRBJ2-1, with D possibly being TRBD2 (5 bases). The CDR3 length is 16 residues. Trimming shortened V by 0 bases and J by 2 bases, and 12 bases separated the two germline ends. Germline values: CDR1 SGDLS, CDR2 YYNGEE. As DNA, the CDR3 is TGTGCCAGCAGCGTAGGCGGGCGGACCACCTACAATGAGCAGTTCTTC. Translation gives CASSVGGRTTYNEQFF.

Concerning this clone itself: Other DNA sequences from this sample encode an identical CDR3 as well. The chain couples TRBV29-1 to TRBJ2-5; possibly TRBD2 for D (6 bases). This CDR3 region has 12 residues. The V and J ends lost 6 bases and 3 bases respectively, with 11 bases between them. Germline assignment: CDR1 SQVTM and CDR2 ANQGSEA. CDR3 DNA: TGCAGCGTCGATGGGAGGAAAGAGACCCAGTACTTC. Amino acids: CSVDGRKETQYF.

The chain is built from TRBV5-1 and TRBJ1-2; TRBD1 might be the D (6 bases). This CDR3 region has 10 residues. Germline assignment: CDR1 SGHRS and CDR2 YFSETQ. Trimming cost V 7 bases and J 12 bases, with 13 bases left between them. Here the CDR3 reads CASVKNRDTF. In DNA, the CDR3 is TGCGCCAGCGTAAAGAACAGGGACACCTTC. The complete variable domain, with remaining parts taken from reference TRBV5-1 and TRBJ1-2, reads KAGVTQTPRYLIKTRGQQVTLSCSPISGHRSVSWYQQTPGQGLQFLFEYFSETQRNKGNFPGRFSGRQFSNSRSEMNVSTLELGDSALYLCASVKNRDTFGSGTRLTVV.

The V call is TRBV10-3, the J call TRBJ1-5; the match to TRBD1 covers 7 bases. Trimming removed 4 bases from V and 9 bases from J; junction bases left unmatched: 6. The CDR3 is made up of 13 amino acids. Germline assignment: CDR1 ENHRY and CDR2 SYGVKD. As DNA, the CDR3 is TGTGCCATCAGTGCCTCGACAGGGCTGCCCCAGCATTTT. This translates into CAISASTGLPQHF.

The chain recombines TRBV18 with TRBJ2-1; TRBD2 matches 9 bases. Germline V lookup: CDR1 KGHSH, CDR2 LQKENI. This CDR3 is 17 amino acids long. J was trimmed by 4 bases and V by 3 bases; bases with no gene match: 10. CDR3 nucleotides: TGTGCCAGCTCACCCGTAGCGGCGGGAGGGGCTTACAATGAGCAGTTCTTC. Translated: CASSPVAAGGAYNEQFF.

This chain connects TRBV6-6 to TRBJ2-7; 7 bases line up with TRBD2. The trim removed 4 bases at V and 4 bases at J, leaving 7 bases unmatched. Germline CDR1 and CDR2: MNHNY and SVGAGI (reference sequence). The CDR3 consists of 14 residues. CDR3 sequence: CASSFPDSGYEQYF. The CDR3 bases are TGTGCCAGCAGTTTTCCTGATAGCGGGTACGAGCAGTACTTC.

The chain links TRBV19 to TRBJ2-3; a possible D gene is TRBD1 (5 bases). V shed 5 bases and J shed 6 bases, with 9 bases lying between them. The CDR3 length is 12 residues. The germline CDR1 and CDR2 sequences are LNHDA and SQIVND (reference sequence). DNA of the CDR3: TGTGCCAGTAGTGCAGGGTGGGATACGCAGTATTTT. Its translation is CASSAGWDTQYF.

The V and J genes are TRBV5-1 and TRBJ2-7; D is perhaps TRBD1 or TRBD2 (5 bases each). The germline V gene has CDR1 SGHRS and CDR2 YFSETQ. Trimming shortened V by 4 bases and J by 2 bases, and 13 bases separated the two germline ends. This CDR3 contains 14 residues. The CDR3 nucleotides read TGCGCCAGCAGCCCTTGGGGGAAGACCTACGAGCAGTACTTC. It encodes CASSPWGKTYEQYF.

The J gene is TRBJ2-3, the V gene TRBV29-1, with 13 nucleotides matching TRBD2. The CDR3 is made up of 19 amino acids. V shed 2 bases and J 1 base; nucleotides not matched to a gene: 12. Germline V gene data show CDR1 as SQVTM and CDR2 as ANQGSEA. CDR3 in amino acids: CSVEKWGTSGVGRTDTQYF. In DNA, the CDR3 is TGCAGCGTTGAAAAATGGGGGACTAGCGGGGTGGGCCGCACAGATACGCAGTATTTT.

The rearrangement uses TRBV7-3 and TRBJ1-2; weak D call: TRBD1 (5 bases). Germline V CDR1 and CDR2: SGHTA, FQGTGA. This CDR3 spans 15 amino acids. Trimming removed 5 bases at V and 9 bases at J, with 22 bases between. The chain's CDR3 is CASSAAQGQWLSYTF. Written as DNA, the CDR3 is TGTGCCAGCAGCGCAGCTCAGGGTCAGTGGCTGAGCTACACCTTC.

The gene calls are TRBV15 and TRBJ2-7, with D unclear. V lost 0 bases, J lost 1 base, and 10 bases lay in between. Germline values: CDR1 LNHNV, CDR2 YYDKDF (reference sequence). There are 15 residues in the CDR3. The CDR3: CATSRETSFSYEQYF. The CDR3 coding sequence is TGTGCCACCAGCAGAGAAACGAGTTTTTCCTACGAGCAGTACTTC. The full variable domain, with the rest looked up from reference TRBV15 and TRBJ2-7, is DAMVIQNPRYQVTQFGKPVTLSCSQTLNHNVMYWYQQKSSQAPKLLFHYYDKDFNNEADTPDNFQSRRPNTSFCFLDIRSPGLGDTAMYLCATSRETSFSYEQYFGPGTRLTVT.